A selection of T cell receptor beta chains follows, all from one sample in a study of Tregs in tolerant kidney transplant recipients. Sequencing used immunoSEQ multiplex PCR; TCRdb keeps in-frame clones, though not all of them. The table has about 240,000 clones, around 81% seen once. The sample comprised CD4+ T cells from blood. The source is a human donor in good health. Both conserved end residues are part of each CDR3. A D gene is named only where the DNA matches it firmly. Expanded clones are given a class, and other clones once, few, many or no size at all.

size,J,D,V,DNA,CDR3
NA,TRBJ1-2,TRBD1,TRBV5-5,TGTGCCAGCAGCTTGGGGACAGGGGGCCTCTATGGCTACACCTTC,CASSLGTGGLYGYTF
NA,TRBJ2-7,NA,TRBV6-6,TGTGCCAGCAAGGGCTACGAGCAGTACTTC,CASKGYEQYF
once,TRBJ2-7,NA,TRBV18,TGTGCCAGCTCACCCCAAGGACCAGGGGTGAACGAGCAGTACTTC,CASSPQGPGVNEQYF
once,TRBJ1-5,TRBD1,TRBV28,TGTGCCAGCCTCGACAGGGGGAATGTGGGCAATCAGCCCCAGCATTTT,CASLDRGNVGNQPQHF
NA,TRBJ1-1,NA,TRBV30,TGTGCCTGGAGTGTAAGATGGGGCACTGAAGCTTTCTTT,CAWSVRWGTEAFF
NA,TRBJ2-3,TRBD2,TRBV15,TGTGCCACCAGCAGAGTCCGAACTAGCGGGGAGTCGCAGTATTTT,CATSRVRTSGESQYF
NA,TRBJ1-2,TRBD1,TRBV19,TGTGCCAGTAGTGCGACCGGGACAGACTCCAGTGGCTACACCTTC,CASSATGTDSSGYTF
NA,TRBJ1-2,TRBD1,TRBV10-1,TGCGCCAGCTCCGGGGACAGGATCTTTGGCTACACCTTC,CASSGDRIFGYTF
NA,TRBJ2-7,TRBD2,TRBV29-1,TGCAGCGTTGATAGCGGCGGGGGAGACGAGCAGTACTTC,CSVDSGGGDEQYF
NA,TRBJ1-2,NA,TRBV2,TGTGCCAGCAGCCCAACACGGGATCTCTATGGCTACACCTTC,CASSPTRDLYGYTF
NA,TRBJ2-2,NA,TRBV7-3,TGTGCCAGCAGCACTACCTCAGGGGTCGGGGAGCTGTTTTTT,CASSTTSGVGELFF
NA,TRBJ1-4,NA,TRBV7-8,TGTGCCAGCAGCTTAGCCAGGGCAGGGGCCAATGAAAAACTGTTTTTT,CASSLARAGANEKLFF
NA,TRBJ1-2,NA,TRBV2,TGTGCCAGCAGTGAAAGCATGAACAGGCTTCGGGGCTACACCTTC,CASSESMNRLRGYTF
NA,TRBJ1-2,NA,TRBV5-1,TGCGCCAGCAGCTTGACAGGGAATGGCTACACCTTC,CASSLTGNGYTF
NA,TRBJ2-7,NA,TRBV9,TGTGCCAGCAGCGTCGACAGATCCTACGAGCAGTACTTC,CASSVDRSYEQYF
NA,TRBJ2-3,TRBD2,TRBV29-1,TGCAGCGTTGCATCCAGCGGGAGTAACACAGATACGCAGTATTTT,CSVASSGSNTDTQYF
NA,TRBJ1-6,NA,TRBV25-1,TGTGCCAGCAGTACCTCGGATTCCGCCTATAATTCACCCCTCCACTTT,CASSTSDSAYNSPLHF
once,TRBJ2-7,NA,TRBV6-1,TGTGCCAGCAGTGAATCGGGTGTGTTGAGCTCCTACGAGCAGTACTTC,CASSESGVLSSYEQYF
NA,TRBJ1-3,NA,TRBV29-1,TGCAGCGCCCCAGGGGAAAACACCATATATTTT,CSAPGENTIYF
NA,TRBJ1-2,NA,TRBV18,TGTGCCAGCTCACCACAAAAGGGAGTAAACTATGGCTACACCTTC,CASSPQKGVNYGYTF
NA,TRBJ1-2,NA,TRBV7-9,TGTGCCAGCAGCCCCATGGGGACAACAAATGGCTACACCTTC,CASSPMGTTNGYTF
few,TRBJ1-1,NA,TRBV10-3,TGTGCCATCAGTGAGCATATGAACACTGAAGCTTTCTTT,CAISEHMNTEAFF
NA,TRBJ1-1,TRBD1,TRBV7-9,TGTGCCAGCAGCCCTACAGGGGGACGGGGCACTGAAGCTTTCTTT,CASSPTGGRGTEAFF
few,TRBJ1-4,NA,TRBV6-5,TGTGCCAGCAGGACGAGGGGGATAGGTGAAAAACTGTTTTTT,CASRTRGIGEKLFF
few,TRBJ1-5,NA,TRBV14,TGTGCCAGCAGCCAAGGGCCAGGGTGGGATCAGCCCCAGCATTTT,CASSQGPGWDQPQHF
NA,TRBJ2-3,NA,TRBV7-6,TGTGCCAGCAGCTTAACGCGGGTCCGCACAGATACGCAGTATTTT,CASSLTRVRTDTQYF
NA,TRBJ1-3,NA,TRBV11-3,TGTGCCAGCAGCTTATCAGGGAATGGAAACACCATATATTTT,CASSLSGNGNTIYF
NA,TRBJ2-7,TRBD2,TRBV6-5,TGTGCCTCCCAAGCCAGGACTAGCATAACCTACGAGCAGTACTTC,CASQARTSITYEQYF
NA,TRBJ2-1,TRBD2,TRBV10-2,TGCGCCAGCAGTTATACTAGCGGGGGGGACTACAATGAGCAGTTCTTC,CASSYTSGGDYNEQFF